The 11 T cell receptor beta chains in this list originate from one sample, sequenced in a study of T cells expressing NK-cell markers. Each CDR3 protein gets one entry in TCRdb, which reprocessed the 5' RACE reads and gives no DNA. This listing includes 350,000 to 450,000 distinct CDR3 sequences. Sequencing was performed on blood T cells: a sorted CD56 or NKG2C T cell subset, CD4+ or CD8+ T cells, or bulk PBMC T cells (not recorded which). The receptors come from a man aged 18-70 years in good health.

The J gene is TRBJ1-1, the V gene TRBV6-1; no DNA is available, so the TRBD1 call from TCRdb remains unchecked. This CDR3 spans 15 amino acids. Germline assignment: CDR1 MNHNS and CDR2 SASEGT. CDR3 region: CASSPEWGTNTEAFF.

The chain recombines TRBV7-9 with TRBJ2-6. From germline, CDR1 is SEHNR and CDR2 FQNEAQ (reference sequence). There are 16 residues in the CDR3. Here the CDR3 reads CASSLILGSGANVLTF.

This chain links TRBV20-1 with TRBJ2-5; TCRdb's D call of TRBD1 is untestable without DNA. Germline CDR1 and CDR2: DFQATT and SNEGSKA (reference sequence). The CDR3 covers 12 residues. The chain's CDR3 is CSARPPGETQYF.

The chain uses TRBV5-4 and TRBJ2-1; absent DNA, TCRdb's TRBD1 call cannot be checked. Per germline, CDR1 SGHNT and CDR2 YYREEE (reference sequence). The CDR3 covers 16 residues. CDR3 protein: CASSPDLDRGRFVQFF.

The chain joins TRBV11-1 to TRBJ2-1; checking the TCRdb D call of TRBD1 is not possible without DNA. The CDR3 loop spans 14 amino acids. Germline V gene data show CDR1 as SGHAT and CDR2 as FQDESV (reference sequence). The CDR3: CASSSGQTYNEQFF.

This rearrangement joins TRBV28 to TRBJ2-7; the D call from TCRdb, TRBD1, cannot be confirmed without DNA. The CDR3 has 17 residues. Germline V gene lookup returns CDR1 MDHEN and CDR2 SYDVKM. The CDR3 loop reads CASSFRVLGQGVYEQYF. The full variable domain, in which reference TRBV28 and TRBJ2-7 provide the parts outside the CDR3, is DVKVTQSSRYLVKRTGEKVFLECVQDMDHENMFWYRQDPGLGLRLIYFSYDVKMKEKGDIPEGYSVSREKKERFSLILESASTNQTSMYLCASSFRVLGQGVYEQYFGPGTRLTVT.

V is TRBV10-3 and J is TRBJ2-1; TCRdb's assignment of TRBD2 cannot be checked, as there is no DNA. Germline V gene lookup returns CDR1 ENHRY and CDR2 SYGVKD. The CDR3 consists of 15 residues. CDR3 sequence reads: CAISVLAGGNNEQFF.

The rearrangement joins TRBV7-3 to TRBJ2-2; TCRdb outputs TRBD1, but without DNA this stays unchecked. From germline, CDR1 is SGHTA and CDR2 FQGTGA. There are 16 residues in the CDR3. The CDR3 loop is CASSLMTGIAAGELFF.

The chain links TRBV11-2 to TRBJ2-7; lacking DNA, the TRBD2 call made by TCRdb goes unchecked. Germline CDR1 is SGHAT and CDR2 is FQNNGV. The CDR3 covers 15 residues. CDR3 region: CASSSRNSGGQRQYF.

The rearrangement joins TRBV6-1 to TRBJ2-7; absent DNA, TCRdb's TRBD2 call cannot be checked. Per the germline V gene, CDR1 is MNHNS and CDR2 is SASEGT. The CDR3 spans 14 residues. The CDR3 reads CASNQRAAKDEQYF.

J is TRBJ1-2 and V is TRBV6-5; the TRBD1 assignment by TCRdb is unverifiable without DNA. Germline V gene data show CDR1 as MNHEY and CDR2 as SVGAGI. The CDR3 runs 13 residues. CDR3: CASSYGRVYGYTF.